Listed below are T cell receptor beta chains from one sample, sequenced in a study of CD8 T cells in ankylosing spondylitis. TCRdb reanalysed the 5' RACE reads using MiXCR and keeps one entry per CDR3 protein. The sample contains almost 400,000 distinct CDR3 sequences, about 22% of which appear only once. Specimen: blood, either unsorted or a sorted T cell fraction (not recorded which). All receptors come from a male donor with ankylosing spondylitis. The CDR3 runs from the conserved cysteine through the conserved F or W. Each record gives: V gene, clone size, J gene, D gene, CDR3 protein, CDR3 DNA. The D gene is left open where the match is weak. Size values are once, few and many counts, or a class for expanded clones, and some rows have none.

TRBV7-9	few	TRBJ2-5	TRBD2	CASSLAKRLAGGETQYF	TGTGCCAGCAGCTTAGCGAAGAGACTAGCGGGAGGTGAGACCCAGTACTTC
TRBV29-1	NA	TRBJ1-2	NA	CSVEGPGYTF	TGCAGCGTTGAGGGGCCCGGCTACACCTTC
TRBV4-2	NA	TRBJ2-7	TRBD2	CASSQEVTRLAGVQSYEQYF	TGTGCCAGCAGCCAAGAGGTTACGCGACTAGCGGGAGTCCAGTCCTACGAGCAGTACTTC
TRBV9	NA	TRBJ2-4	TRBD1	CASSDTGTGPSKNIQYF	TGTGCCAGCAGCGATACCGGGACAGGGCCATCCAAAAACATTCAGTACTTC
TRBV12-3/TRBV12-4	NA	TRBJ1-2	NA	CASSVPGLTWGYTF	TGTGCCAGCAGTGTACCGGGCCTCACTTGGGGCTACACCTTC
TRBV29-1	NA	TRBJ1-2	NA	CSVEPRANYGYTF	TGCAGCGTTGAGCCGCGAGCCAACTATGGCTACACCTTC
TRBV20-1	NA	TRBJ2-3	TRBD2	CSARAPVGGGSSTDTQYF	TGCAGTGCTAGAGCCCCCGTTGGGGGAGGGAGTAGCACAGATACGCAGTATTTT
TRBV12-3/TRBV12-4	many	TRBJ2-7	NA	CASSSGTSGPYEQYF	TGTGCCAGCAGTTCCGGGACTTCGGGACCCTACGAGCAGTACTTC
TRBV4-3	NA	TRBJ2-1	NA	CASSLAPAGFNEQFF	TGCGCCAGCAGCCTCGCCCCCGCGGGCTTCAATGAGCAGTTCTTC
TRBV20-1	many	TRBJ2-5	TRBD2	CSAPTAGRETQYF	TGCAGTGCTCCAACAGCGGGAAGGGAGACCCAGTACTTC
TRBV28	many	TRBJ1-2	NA	CASSMDRLYSYTF	TGTGCCAGCAGCATGGACAGACTGTATAGCTACACCTTC
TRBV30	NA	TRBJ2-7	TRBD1	CAWTPGQGIMYF	TGTGCCTGGACCCCCGGACAGGGGATTATGTACTTC
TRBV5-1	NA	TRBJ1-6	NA	CASSEGVGSPLHF	TGCGCCAGCAGTGAGGGGGTTGGCTCACCCCTCCACTTT
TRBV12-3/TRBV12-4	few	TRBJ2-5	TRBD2	CASKTGGLETQYF	TGTGCCAGCAAAACGGGGGGGCTCGAGACCCAGTACTTC
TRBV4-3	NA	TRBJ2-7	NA	CASSQGEGLSYEQYF	TGCGCCAGCAGCCAGGGGGAAGGACTATCCTACGAGCAGTACTTC
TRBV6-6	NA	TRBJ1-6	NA	CASFVSPSSPLHF	TGTGCCAGCTTTGTGAGCCCTAGTTCACCCCTCCACTTT
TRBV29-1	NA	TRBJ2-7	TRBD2	CSVEAGDWSEQYF	TGCAGCGTTGAGGCGGGAGATTGGTCCGAGCAGTACTTC
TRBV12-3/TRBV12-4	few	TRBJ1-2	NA	CASSLGGTDGYTF	TGTGCCAGCAGTTTGGGGGGAACTGATGGCTACACCTTC
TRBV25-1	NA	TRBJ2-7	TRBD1	CASSEYSGQGADEQYF	TGTGCCAGCAGTGAATATAGTGGACAGGGGGCTGACGAGCAGTACTTC
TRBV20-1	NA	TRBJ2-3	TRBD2	CSAEVGRSSGHTDTQYF	TGCAGTGCCGAAGTCGGTAGGAGTAGCGGGCACACAGATACGCAGTATTTT
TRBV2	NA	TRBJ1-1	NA	CASSARGEYTEAFF	TGTGCCAGCAGTGCTCGGGGGGAATACACTGAAGCTTTCTTT
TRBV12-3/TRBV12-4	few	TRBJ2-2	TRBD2	CASSFPSGRAFGELFF	TGTGCCAGCAGTTTCCCTAGCGGGAGGGCCTTCGGGGAGCTGTTTTTT
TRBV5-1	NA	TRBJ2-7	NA	CASSLNLGLNEQYF	TGCGCCAGCAGCCTGAATTTGGGCCTTAACGAGCAGTACTTC
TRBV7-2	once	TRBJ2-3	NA	CASSRLMGPDTQYF	TGTGCCAGCAGCCGCTTGATGGGTCCAGATACGCAGTATTTT
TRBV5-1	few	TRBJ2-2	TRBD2	CASSLRPAGGQNTGELFF	TGCGCCAGCAGCTTAAGGCCAGCGGGAGGACAAAACACCGGGGAGCTGTTTTTT
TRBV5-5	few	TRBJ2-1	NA	CASSGTDATNEQFF	TGTGCCAGCAGCGGAACGGACGCCACCAATGAGCAGTTCTTC
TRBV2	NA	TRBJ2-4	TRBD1	CASSRTTGQGAKNIQYF	TGTGCCAGCAGTAGAACGACAGGGCAAGGGGCCAAAAACATTCAGTACTTC
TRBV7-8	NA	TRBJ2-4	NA	CASGEDGRRQGVQYF	TGTGCCAGCGGGGAAGATGGCAGGCGGCAGGGAGTGCAGTACTTC
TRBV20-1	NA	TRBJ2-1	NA	CSAGRLQGYEQFF	TGCAGTGCCGGCAGACTACAGGGCTATGAGCAGTTCTTC
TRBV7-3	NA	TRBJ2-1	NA	CASSPTKTSNEQFF	TGTGCCAGCAGCCCAACAAAGACGTCCAATGAGCAGTTCTTC
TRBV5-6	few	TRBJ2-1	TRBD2	CASSLVAGRSNEQFF	TGTGCCAGCAGCTTGGTAGCGGGCCGGAGCAATGAGCAGTTCTTC
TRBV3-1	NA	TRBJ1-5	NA	CASSQNPGSGNQPQHF	TGTGCCAGCAGCCAAAATCCCGGGTCGGGTAATCAGCCCCAGCATTTT
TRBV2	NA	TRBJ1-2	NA	CASSEIRGSGGYTF	TGTGCCAGCAGTGAAATTAGGGGGAGCGGAGGCTACACCTTC
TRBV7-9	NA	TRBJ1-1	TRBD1	CASSLGQSNEAFF	TGTGCCAGCAGCTTGGGACAGTCTAATGAAGCTTTCTTT
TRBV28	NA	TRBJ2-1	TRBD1	CASTLQGPNEQFF	TGTGCCAGCACCTTACAGGGGCCCAATGAGCAGTTCTTC
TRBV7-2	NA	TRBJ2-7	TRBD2	CASSLSVGGGGEQYF	TGTGCCAGCAGCTTATCGGTTGGGGGGGGAGGCGAGCAGTACTTC
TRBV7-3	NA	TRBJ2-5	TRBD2	CASSPNGGRAGETQYF	TGTGCCAGCAGCCCAAATGGCGGGAGGGCCGGAGAGACCCAGTACTTC